Shown below are 20 T cell receptor beta chains from a single sample sequenced in a study of shared clonotypes between healthy human individuals. Libraries were prepared by immunoSEQ multiplex PCR; TCRdb keeps only in-frame clonotypes and omits some of them. Of 450,000 to 600,000 clones in the sample, roughly 78% are singletons; the top ten hold approximately 12%. The specimen was PBMCs. Receptor source: a woman aged 40 to 49 in good health. Some clones in this sample may be carry-over from other donors' samples.

The table lists this clone with many counts. Other nucleotide sequences from this sample produce the same CDR3. V gene TRBV2 combines with J gene TRBJ1-2; 7 bases align to TRBD1. Germline assignment: CDR1 SNHLY and CDR2 FYNNEI. The CDR3 has 12 amino acids. Losses at the gene ends were 8 bases for V and 4 bases for J; bases not matched to a gene: 4. CDR3 amino acids: CASDREGYGYTF. The CDR3 DNA is TGTGCCAGCGACAGGGAAGGCTATGGCTACACCTTC.

As to this clone: This same CDR3 is encoded by further DNA sequences in the sample. This chain uses TRBV18 with TRBJ1-2, with 11 bases lining up with TRBD1. Losses at the gene ends were 3 bases for V and 5 bases for J; bases not matched to a gene: 11. The CDR3 loop spans 17 amino acids. The V gene's germline CDR1 is KGHSH and CDR2 LQKENI. The CDR3 spells CASSPGTGGRIRYGYTF. In DNA form, the CDR3 reads TGTGCCAGCTCACCGGGGACAGGGGGTCGGATTAGGTATGGCTACACCTTC.

V and J are TRBV20-1 and TRBJ2-7; no reliable D call. Germline V gene data show CDR1 as DFQATT and CDR2 as SNEGSKA (reference sequence). The CDR3 loop spans 11 amino acids. V was pared by 4 bases and J by 0 bases, with 4 bases between. This CDR3 reads CSAISSYEQYF. CDR3 bases: TGCAGTGCTATTAGCTCCTACGAGCAGTACTTC.

The V call is TRBV15, the J call TRBJ1-4, with a possible D match to TRBD1 (5 bases). The CDR3 sequence is 16 residues long. Trimming cost V 1 base and J 11 bases, with 20 bases left between them. Germline lookup yields CDR1 LNHNV and CDR2 YYDKDF (reference sequence). The DNA of the CDR3 is TGTGCCACCAGCAGAGGGGGGGATGGGTTCGGTGAGAAACTGTTTTTT. It is translated as CATSRGGDGFGEKLFF. The full variable domain, its missing parts supplied by reference TRBV15 and TRBJ1-4, is DAMVIQNPRYQVTQFGKPVTLSCSQTLNHNVMYWYQQKSSQAPKLLFHYYDKDFNNEADTPDNFQSRRPNTSFCFLDIRSPGLGDTAMYLCATSRGGDGFGEKLFFGSGTQLSVL.

This clone was seen once. This chain uses TRBV6-6 with TRBJ2-1, with no clear D. This CDR3 comprises 14 residues. V was cut by 0 bases and J by 4 bases, with 7 bases left in between. Per germline, CDR1 MNHNY and CDR2 SVGAGI (reference sequence). CDR3 nucleotide sequence: TGTGCCAGCAGTTACTCGTCCGGATACAATGAGCAGTTCTTC. This gives the protein CASSYSSGYNEQFF.

This chain uses TRBV28 with TRBJ2-7; D not resolved. Between the trimmed V and J ends, which lost 3 bases and 0 bases, there was a span of 12 bases. CDR1 and CDR2 from the germline V gene are MDHEN and SYDVKM. The CDR3 has 15 amino acids. The CDR3: CASSFSVGGSYEQYF. DNA of the CDR3: TGTGCCAGCAGTTTCTCGGTGGGCGGCTCCTACGAGCAGTACTTC.

The chain has TRBV27 and TRBJ1-1; tentative D call: TRBD1 (5 bases). CDR1 is MNHEY and CDR2 is SMNVEV in the germline V gene (reference sequence). V was shortened by 0 bases and J by 10 bases, with 15 bases between the two germline ends. The CDR3 runs to 14 residues. The CDR3 reads CASSLSGGIGVAFF. The CDR3, as DNA: TGTGCCAGCAGTTTATCGGGGGGTATAGGGGTAGCTTTCTTT.

The chain has TRBV9 and TRBJ1-1, with D hard to call. V lost 6 bases, J lost 1 base, and 10 bases lay in between. CDR1 is SGDLS, CDR2 YYNGEE, per germline. The CDR3 loop spans 13 amino acids. DNA of the CDR3: TGTGCCAGCACGGGTCCGGGGAACACTGAAGCTTTCTTT. This translates into CASTGPGNTEAFF.

This sequence joins TRBV6-5 and TRBJ2-1, with TRBD2 identical over 7 bases. The J segment lost 6 bases and the V segment lost 4 bases, leaving 9 bases of the junction unmatched. The CDR3 sequence is 15 residues long. CDR1 MNHEY and CDR2 SVGAGI come from the germline V gene. This chain's CDR3 is CASSFGTTGGNEQFF. The CDR3 DNA reads TGTGCCAGCAGTTTCGGGACTACCGGCGGCAATGAGCAGTTCTTC.

V gene TRBV28 combines with J gene TRBJ1-2; possibly TRBD1 for D (5 bases). CDR3 length equals 14 residues. CDR1 is MDHEN, CDR2 SYDVKM, per germline. V gave up 5 bases and J gave up 6 bases, with 16 bases separating them. Here the CDR3 reads CASSPAGGADGYTF. The CDR3 region has the DNA TGTGCCAGCAGTCCGGCAGGTGGGGCGGATGGCTACACCTTC.

The genes are TRBV19 and TRBJ2-2, with D perhaps matching TRBD2 (5 bases). Germline V gives CDR1 LNHDA, CDR2 SQIVND (reference sequence). V was pared by 7 bases and J by 7 bases, with 22 bases between. The CDR3 has 16 amino acids. The chain's CDR3 is CASIRGGSPLDGELFF. The CDR3 nucleotides read TGTGCCAGTATTAGAGGCGGGTCTCCCCTGGACGGGGAGCTGTTTTTT.

The chain carries TRBV10-3 and TRBJ2-2, with 11 bases fitting TRBD2. CDR3 length equals 17 residues. Unmatched junction bases numbered 6, after V lost 4 bases and J lost 2 bases. The germline V gene encodes CDR1 ENHRY and CDR2 SYGVKD. For the CDR3, the DNA is TGTGCCATCAGTGGCACTAGCGGGAGTGATAACACCGGGGAGCTGTTTTTT. Its translation: CAISGTSGSDNTGELFF.

V and J are TRBV28 and TRBJ2-5, with 7 nucleotides matching TRBD1. The CDR3 is 10 amino acids. V trimming: 5 bases; J trimming: 11 bases; junction bases outside the gene matches: 2. CDR1 is MDHEN and CDR2 is SYDVKM in the germline V gene. The CDR3 sequence is CASSGQEQYF. The CDR3 DNA reads as TGTGCCAGCAGTGGACAGGAGCAGTACTTC. Based on the CDR3 plus reference TRBV28 and TRBJ2-5, the full variable domain is DVKVTQSSRYLVKRTGEKVFLECVQDMDHENMFWYRQDPGLGLRLIYFSYDVKMKEKGDIPEGYSVSREKKERFSLILESASTNQTSMYLCASSGQEQYFGPGTRLLVL.

The genes are TRBV5-1 and TRBJ2-1; the D is unclear. Germline assignment: CDR1 SGHRS and CDR2 YFSETQ. Trimming shortened V by 0 bases and J by 9 bases, and 10 bases separated the two germline ends. CDR3 length equals 13 residues. Here the CDR3 reads CASSLEAIGEQFF. The CDR3 DNA is TGCGCCAGCAGCTTGGAGGCAATTGGTGAGCAGTTCTTC.

This clone turned up a few times. This chain uses TRBV7-9 with TRBJ1-1, with 11 bases identical to TRBD1. Germline V lookup: CDR1 SEHNR, CDR2 FQNEAQ (reference sequence). V lost 7 bases to trimming and J lost 8 bases; unmatched junction nucleotides: 12. The CDR3 sequence is 15 residues long. The CDR3 DNA reads TGTGCCAGCACCCAAGGACAGGGGGCCCCCCGGGAAGCTTTCTTT. Its protein product is CASTQGQGAPREAFF.

V is TRBV30 and J is TRBJ2-5; no reliable D call. The J call could be wrong; TRBJ2-7 is a better fit for the DNA end. The germline CDR1 and CDR2 sequences are GTSNPN and SVGIG (reference sequence). This CDR3 contains 11 residues. The CDR3 DNA reads TGTGCCTGGAGTGGAAATTACGAGCAGTACTTC. Translating gives CAWSGNYEQYF.

V gene TRBV28 combines with J gene TRBJ1-2; D not resolved. V was clipped by 5 bases and J by 7 bases, with 11 bases between them. The CDR3 length is 12 residues. Per the germline V gene, CDR1 is MDHEN and CDR2 is SYDVKM. The CDR3: CASSPGPRGYTF. The CDR3 DNA is TGTGCCAGCAGTCCGGGCCCGCGTGGCTACACCTTC.

The rearrangement links TRBV6-1 to TRBJ2-7; 10 bases are a match to TRBD1. Germline assignment: CDR1 MNHNS and CDR2 SASEGT. Trimming removed 4 bases from V and 5 bases from J; junction bases left unmatched: 5. The CDR3 is made up of 14 amino acids. The CDR3 here is CASSVGTGVDEQYF. For the CDR3, the DNA is TGTGCCAGCAGTGTCGGGACAGGGGTCGACGAGCAGTACTTC.

This clone was detected a few times. The chain joins TRBV30 to TRBJ1-5; no firm D call. Trimming cost V 2 bases and J 2 bases, with 10 bases left between them. CDR3 size: 14 residues. The germline CDR1 and CDR2 sequences are GTSNPN and SVGIG (reference sequence). CDR3 in amino acids: CAWSKGGGNQPQHF. In nucleotides, the CDR3 is TGTGCCTGGAGTAAAGGCGGGGGCAATCAGCCCCAGCATTTT.

CDR3 sequence (DNA): TGTGCCAGCAGCCCACAGACAGCTTCTGAAGCTTTCTTT. Translation: CASSPQTASEAFF. V and J are TRBV9 and TRBJ1-1, with D perhaps matching TRBD1 (5 bases). The CDR3 extends over 13 amino acids. Trimming shortened V by 4 bases and J by 6 bases, and 13 bases separated the two germline ends. Germline CDR1 reads SGDLS; CDR2 reads YYNGEE.